The 12 T cell receptor beta chains presented below share a single source sample, sequenced in a study of blood T cell repertoires in COVID-19. Measured with immunoSEQ multiplex PCR; TCRdb has only the in-frame clones, and not every one. The sample lists about 300,000 clones, around 90% occurring once. Sequenced material: peripheral blood. The receptors were gathered from a man aged 65-85 years with acute or convalescent COVID-19.

V gene TRBV2 combines with J gene TRBJ1-6; 7 bases align to TRBD1. The germline CDR1 and CDR2 sequences are SNHLY and FYNNEI. Losses at the gene ends were 6 bases for V and 9 bases for J; bases not matched to a gene: 11. CDR3 length: 15 amino acids. The CDR3 loop is CASSLSTGVSSPLHF. As DNA, the CDR3 is TGTGCCAGCAGCCTTAGCACAGGGGTCAGTTCACCCCTCCACTTT.

V is TRBV30 and J is TRBJ2-1; 10 nucleotides agree with TRBD2. There are 13 residues in the CDR3. Looked up from germline, CDR1 is GTSNPN and CDR2 is SVGIG (reference sequence). V dropped 2 bases and J dropped 9; count of bases not matched to a gene: 4. The CDR3 DNA follows: TGTGCCTGGAGTAGCGGGGGGGCTGTTGAGCAGTTCTTC. The encoded protein is CAWSSGGAVEQFF.

V usage is TRBV4-1 and J usage is TRBJ2-2; 7 bases map to TRBD2. This CDR3 region has 16 residues. Trimming cost V 2 bases and J 2 bases; bases outside gene matches: 5. Germline V lookup: CDR1 MGHRA, CDR2 YSYEKL. The DNA for the CDR3 is TGCGCCAGCAGCCAAAGGGAGGGACTAAACACCGGGGAGCTGTTTTTT. Residues: CASSQREGLNTGELFF.

V usage is TRBV2 and J usage is TRBJ2-2; a weak D match, TRBD1 (5 bases). The CDR3 extends over 11 amino acids. Trimming took 6 bases from V and 6 from J, leaving 5 bases between them. The germline V gene encodes CDR1 SNHLY and CDR2 FYNNEI. This CDR3 reads CASRGAGELFF. The CDR3, as DNA: TGTGCCAGCAGAGGGGCCGGGGAGCTGTTTTTT. Full variable domain (remainder filled in from reference TRBV2 and TRBJ2-2): EPEVTQTPSHQVTQMGQEVILRCVPISNHLYFYWYRQILGQKVEFLVSFYNNEISEKSEIFDDQFSVERPDGSNFTLKIRSTKLEDSAMYFCASRGAGELFFGEGSRLTVL.

V is TRBV10-1 and J is TRBJ1-4; TRBD1 agrees at 9 bases. V shed 0 bases and J 5 bases; nucleotides not matched to a gene: 4. CDR3 length: 16 residues. The germline V gene encodes CDR1 WNHNN and CDR2 SYGVQD (reference sequence). CDR3 in amino acids: CASSESLGTGNEKLFF. The DNA of the CDR3 is TGCGCCAGCAGTGAGTCCCTGGGGACAGGGAATGAAAAACTGTTTTTT.

The CDR3 DNA follows: TGTGCCAGTAGTTTGACAGGGGCAAAGGATACGCAGTATTTT. Its protein product is CASSLTGAKDTQYF. V and J are TRBV19 and TRBJ2-3; 8 bases match TRBD1. The V and J ends lost 5 bases and 6 bases, in that order; junction bases with no gene match: 7. This CDR3 region has 14 residues. CDR1 is LNHDA, CDR2 SQIVND, per germline (reference sequence). The variable domain in full, with the rest retrieved from reference TRBV19 and TRBJ2-3, is DGGITQSPKYLFRKEGQNVTLSCEQNLNHDAMYWYRQDPGQGLRLIYYSQIVNDFQKGDIAEGYSVSREKKESFPLTVTSAQKNPTAFYLCASSLTGAKDTQYFGPGTRLTVL.

V is TRBV9 and J is TRBJ1-6; D perhaps matches TRBD1 (6 bases). The CDR3 loop spans 15 amino acids. CDR1 is SGDLS, CDR2 YYNGEE, per germline. Between the trimmed V and J ends, which lost 4 bases and 6 bases, there was a span of 14 bases. The CDR3 nucleotides are TGTGCCAGCAGCCCCCAGCAGGGGACTAATTCACCCCTCCACTTT. Translated, it gives CASSPQQGTNSPLHF.

This clone was counted only a few times. The CDR3 region has the DNA TGTGCCAGCAGCCAAGTTCGGGGGGGGAATTCACCCCTCCACTTT. Its protein product is CASSQVRGGNSPLHF. The V call is TRBV3-1 (or the pseudogene TRBV3-2), the J call TRBJ1-6, with D perhaps TRBD1 (5 bases). This CDR3 contains 15 residues. Germline V gene lookup returns CDR1 LGHDT and CDR2 YNNKEL (reference sequence). V lost 1 base and J lost 7, with 11 bases in between.

The V call is TRBV28, the J call TRBJ1-1, with D possibly being TRBD1 (5 bases). The CDR3 covers 14 residues. CDR1 and CDR2 (germline): MDHEN, SYDVKM. V was pared by 6 bases and J by 6 bases, with 17 bases between. The CDR3 DNA reads TGTGCCAGCAGCCGGACCGCAGGGTACGCTGAAGCTTTCTTT. Translation gives CASSRTAGYAEAFF.

This chain joins TRBV29-1 and TRBJ1-2, with no clear D. Germline V CDR1 and CDR2: SQVTM, ANQGSEA. The CDR3 runs 12 residues. With 6 bases removed from V and 2 bases from J, the gap between germline ends came to 10 bases. The CDR3: CSVYSSNYGYTF. The CDR3 coding sequence is TGCAGCGTCTACTCGTCGAACTATGGCTACACCTTC.

This clone appeared a few times. The V gene is TRBV5-1, the J gene TRBJ1-6; maybe TRBD1 (6 bases). CDR3 size: 14 residues. The germline gives CDR1 SGHRS, CDR2 YFSETQ. Trimming shortened V by 3 bases and J by 6 bases, and 10 bases separated the two germline ends. CDR3 bases: TGCGCCAGCAGCTCAGGACAGACTAATTCACCCCTCCACTTT. It encodes CASSSGQTNSPLHF.

CDR3 region: CATSKTGDPSGANVLTF. DNA of the CDR3: TGTGCCACCAGCAAGACAGGGGACCCCTCTGGGGCCAACGTCCTGACTTTC. The chain employs TRBV24-1 and TRBJ2-6, with 8 bases fitting TRBD1. The CDR3 is made up of 17 amino acids. The germline gives CDR1 KGHDR, CDR2 SFDVKD. V shed 7 bases, J shed 0 bases, and the junction held 7 bases outside the gene matches.